These 15 T cell receptor beta chains were all obtained from the same sample, sequenced in a study of T cells in Graves' hyperthyroidism and ophthalmopathy. RNA transcripts were the template for amplifying TCR beta CDR3 regions. The primer set for the first-round RT-PCR of the TCR CDR3 was HTBI. One entry per CDR3 protein, called by TCRdb with MiXCR from the multiplex PCR reads. Here the sample spans some 570,000 distinct CDR3 sequences, 12% to 15% being singletons. The sequenced material came from blood. The receptor set was obtained from a woman younger than 30 with Graves' ophthalmopathy.

The rearrangement uses TRBV12-3 or TRBV12-4 and TRBJ1-4; D remains unclear. The V and J ends lost 4 bases and 8 bases respectively, with 8 bases between them. CDR3 size: 12 residues. CDR3 DNA: TGTGCCAGCAGTTCGTTTGCAGAAAAACTGTTTTTT. It yields the protein CASSSFAEKLFF.

In this sample, this clonotype turned up many times. The chain employs TRBV11-2 and TRBJ2-5; D not resolved. V was cut by 0 bases and J by 2 bases, with 22 bases left in between. Per the germline V gene, CDR1 is SGHAT and CDR2 is FQNNGV. The CDR3 is made up of 19 amino acids. CDR3 region: CASSLEGLLRMQAQETQYF. The CDR3 DNA follows: TGTGCCAGCAGCTTAGAGGGGTTACTCAGGATGCAGGCTCAAGAGACCCAGTACTTC. Variable domain in full (rest from reference TRBV11-2 and TRBJ2-5): EAGVAQSPRYKIIEKRQSVAFWCNPISGHATLYWYQQILGQGPKLLIQFQNNGVVDDSQLPKDRFSAERLKGVDSTLKIQPAKLEDSAVYLCASSLEGLLRMQAQETQYFGPGTRLLVL.

The J gene is TRBJ2-1, the V gene TRBV4-2; TRBD2 matches 10 bases. CDR3 length: 17 residues. The ends lost 6 bases at V and 9 bases at J; junction bases unmatched: 17. CDR1 and CDR2 from the germline V gene are LGHNA and YNFKEQ. CDR3 protein: CASSPHRKRGGEGEQFF. DNA of the CDR3: TGTGCCAGCAGTCCCCACCGCAAGCGGGGGGGAGAGGGTGAGCAGTTCTTC.

J is TRBJ2-1 and V is TRBV6-2 or TRBV6-3; 13 bases line up with TRBD2. V was pared by 4 bases and J by 1 base, with 13 bases of the junction left unmatched. Germline lookup yields CDR1 MNHEY and CDR2 SVGEGT. CDR3 length equals 20 residues. DNA of the CDR3: TGTGCCAGCAGTTCCGGACTAGCGGGAGACTGGTTGTCTTCCTACAATGAGCAGTTCTTC. Amino acids: CASSSGLAGDWLSSYNEQFF.

Worth noting for this clonotype: This clone may be a read error of a much larger clone one base away. The rearrangement links TRBV28 to TRBJ2-7, with a possible D match to TRBD1 (5 bases). The CDR3 is 14 residues long. Per germline, CDR1 MDHEN and CDR2 SYDVKM. Trimming pared 2 bases from V and 2 bases from J, leaving 10 bases between. The CDR3 DNA follows: TGTGCCAGCAGTTTACAGGGCTACGCCTACGAGCAGTACTTC. It specifies CASSLQGYAYEQYF.

This clonotype was observed a handful of times. Being one base from a much bigger clone, this may be a read error. This chain uses TRBV20-1 with TRBJ1-5; a possible D gene is TRBD1 (5 bases). This CDR3 is 15 amino acids long. Trimming left V 2 bases short and J 0 bases short, with 11 bases between. Germline V lookup: CDR1 DFQATT, CDR2 SNEGSKA (reference sequence). The DNA of the CDR3 is TGCAGTGCTAGATCCAAGGGGTATAGCAATCAGCCCCAGCATTTT. This encodes CSARSKGYSNQPQHF.

At least ten counts were recorded for this clonotype. The J gene is TRBJ2-2, the V gene TRBV6-1; 10 positions match TRBD2. Germline CDR1 is MNHNS and CDR2 is SASEGT. There are 17 residues in the CDR3. V was pared by 6 bases and J by 1 base, with 8 bases of the junction left unmatched. The CDR3 DNA is TGTGCCAGCAGAGGCCTACCTAGCGGGAGGAACACCGGGGAGCTGTTTTTT. Translating it yields CASRGLPSGRNTGELFF.

This clonotype was counted ten times or more. The chain is built from TRBV28 and TRBJ2-7, with 10 nucleotides matching TRBD2. This CDR3 region has 17 residues. After removal of 6 bases from V and 6 bases from J, the junction contained 17 bases not matched to a gene. Germline V gives CDR1 MDHEN, CDR2 SYDVKM. CDR3 loop: CASRHSGRALSPAEQYF. The CDR3, as DNA: TGTGCCAGCAGACACAGCGGGAGGGCCCTCTCTCCGGCCGAGCAGTACTTC.

This clonotype has only a few counts. Germline is not matched at one junction end, which may reflect a read error. The chain recombines TRBV4-2 with TRBJ2-1; 8 bases map to TRBD2. From germline, CDR1 is LGHNA and CDR2 YNFKEQ. CDR3 length: 14 residues. The CDR3 spells CASTQAGAYNEQFF. DNA for the CDR3: TGTGCCAGCACCCAAGCGGGAGCCTACAATGAGCAGTTCTTC.

This clonotype was detected only a few times. V gene TRBV19 combines with J gene TRBJ2-1; TRBD1 agrees at 9 bases. CDR3 length: 15 amino acids. J was trimmed by 5 bases and V by 5 bases; bases with no gene match: 7. Per the germline V gene, CDR1 is LNHDA and CDR2 is SQIVND (reference sequence). The CDR3, as DNA: TGTGCCAGTAGTCCGTGGGACAGGGCTAACAATGAGCAGTTCTTC. It is translated as CASSPWDRANNEQFF.

There are a few counts of this clonotype. This rearrangement joins TRBV3-1 to TRBJ1-5; 10 bases align to TRBD1. This CDR3 comprises 17 residues. Germline loops: CDR1 LGHDT, CDR2 YNNKEL (reference sequence). The junction had 9 bases not matched to a gene; V was cut back by 1 base and J by 6 bases. The CDR3 loop is CASSQGAGTGAGQPQHF. For the CDR3, the DNA is TGTGCCAGCAGCCAAGGCGCCGGGACAGGGGCGGGTCAGCCCCAGCATTTT.

This chain connects TRBV19 to TRBJ2-7; tentative D call: TRBD1 (5 bases). Germline V gene lookup returns CDR1 LNHDA and CDR2 SQIVND (reference sequence). V shed 4 bases and J shed 5 bases, with 18 bases lying between them. The CDR3 sequence is 15 residues long. CDR3 loop: CASSRSRASRDEQYF. CDR3 coding DNA: TGTGCCAGTAGTAGAAGCCGGGCCAGCAGGGACGAGCAGTACTTC.

This clonotype was picked up a small number of times. This chain uses TRBV27 with TRBJ1-5; 7 nucleotides agree with TRBD1. This CDR3 contains 13 residues. Germline V lookup: CDR1 MNHEY, CDR2 SMNVEV (reference sequence). Germline trimming cut 7 bases from V and 2 bases from J; bases unmatched to any gene: 2. The CDR3 coding sequence is TGTGCCAGCAAAACAGGGGGCAATCAGCCCCAGCATTTT. Protein sequence: CASKTGGNQPQHF.

In its sample, this clonotype was seen many times. V is TRBV2 and J is TRBJ2-1; D is perhaps TRBD2 (6 bases). With 3 bases removed from V and 0 bases from J, the gap between germline ends came to 12 bases. The CDR3 length is 16 residues. CDR1 and CDR2 from the germline V gene are SNHLY and FYNNEI. The chain's CDR3 is CASSDWEASSYNEQFF. The CDR3 nucleotides read TGTGCCAGCAGTGACTGGGAGGCCAGCTCCTACAATGAGCAGTTCTTC.

Ten or more counts support this clonotype. The chain is built from TRBV3-1 and TRBJ2-5; TRBD2 might be the D (6 bases). Germline V CDR1 and CDR2: LGHDT, YNNKEL (reference sequence). Trimming took 3 bases from V and 5 from J, leaving 16 bases between them. The CDR3 runs 15 residues. This chain's CDR3 is CASSQKRVGDETQYF. The CDR3 DNA sequence: TGTGCCAGCAGCCAGAAGCGGGTAGGGGATGAGACCCAGTACTTC.